This T cell receptor beta chain was observed in a study of response to subunit inactivated influenza vaccine. CDR3 length: 13 residues. The V gene's germline CDR1 is SGDLS and CDR2 YYNGEE. The ends were cut back, 0 bases at V and 4 bases at J, with 7 bases in the middle. TCRdb reprocessed the RT-PCR reads via MiXCR and lists one record per CDR3 protein. This table holds about 300,000 distinct CDR3 sequences, 21% found once. The sample in question was PBMCs from blood, obtained around 22 months after vaccination. The V gene is TRBV9, the J gene TRBJ1-1; D is possibly TRBD1 (5 bases). This receptor was obtained from a man between 50 and 69 years old who received an inactivated influenza vaccine. CDR3: CASSVARGTEAFF. The CDR3 region has the DNA TGTGCCAGCAGCGTAGCTAGGGGCACTGAAGCTTTCTTT.